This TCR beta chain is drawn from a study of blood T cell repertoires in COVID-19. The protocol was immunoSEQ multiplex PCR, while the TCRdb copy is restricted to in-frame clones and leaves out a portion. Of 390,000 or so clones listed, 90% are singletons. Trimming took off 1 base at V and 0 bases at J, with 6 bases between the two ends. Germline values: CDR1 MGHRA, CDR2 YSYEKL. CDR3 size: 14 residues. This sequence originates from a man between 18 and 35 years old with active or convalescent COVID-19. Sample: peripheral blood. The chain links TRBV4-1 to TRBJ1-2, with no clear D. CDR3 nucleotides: TGCGCCAGCAGCCAAGTGGGAGCTAACTATGGCTACACCTTC. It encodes CASSQVGANYGYTF.